This TCR beta chain derives from a study of T cell changes during pregnancy in multiple sclerosis. Assay used: immunoSEQ multiplex PCR; TCRdb lists only in-frame clones, some missing. The sample shows 60,000 or so clones, around 95% of them seen only once. The sample consisted of CD4+ T cells from peripheral blood mononuclear cells, taken before pregnancy. The clonotype comes from a female donor with multiple sclerosis, enrolled in a pregnancy study.

This CDR3 reads CASSYGRVNTGELFF. Written as DNA, the CDR3 is TGTGCCAGCAGCTACGGGAGGGTGAACACCGGGGAGCTGTTTTTT. The chain is built from TRBV21-1 and TRBJ2-2; the D segment call TRBD2 is taken from the table without a DNA check. TRBV21-1 corresponds to a pseudogene. This CDR3 is 15 amino acids long.